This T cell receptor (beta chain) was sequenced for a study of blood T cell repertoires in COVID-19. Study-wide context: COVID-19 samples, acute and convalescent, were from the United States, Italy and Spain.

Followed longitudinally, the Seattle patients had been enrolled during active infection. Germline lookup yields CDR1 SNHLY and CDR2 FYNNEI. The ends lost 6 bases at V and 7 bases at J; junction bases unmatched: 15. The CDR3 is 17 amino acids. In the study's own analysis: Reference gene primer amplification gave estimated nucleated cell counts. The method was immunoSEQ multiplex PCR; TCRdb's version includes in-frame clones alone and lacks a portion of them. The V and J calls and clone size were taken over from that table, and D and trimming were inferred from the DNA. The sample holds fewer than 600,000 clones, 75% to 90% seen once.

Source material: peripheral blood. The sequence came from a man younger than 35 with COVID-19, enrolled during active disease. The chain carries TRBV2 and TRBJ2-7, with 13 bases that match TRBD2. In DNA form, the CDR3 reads TGTGCCAGCAGGCCGGGACTAGCGGGGCCCAGGCCGGAAGAGCAGTACTTC. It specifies CASRPGLAGPRPEEQYF.